The 15 T cell receptor beta chains below were found in one sample sequenced in a study of blood T cell repertoires in COVID-19. Profiled with immunoSEQ multiplex PCR; TCRdb holds only in-frame clones, not every one. The sample holds roughly 64,000 clones, 84% seen once. The sample taken for sequencing was peripheral blood. The origin of the receptors is a woman aged 55-70 years with acute or convalescent COVID-19.

The chain combines TRBV19 with TRBJ1-2; the D gene is possibly TRBD1 (6 bases). CDR1 is LNHDA, CDR2 SQIVND, per germline (reference sequence). The CDR3 sequence is 12 residues long. V lost 6 bases and J lost 11, with 16 bases in between. The CDR3 here is CASSPPAGDYTF. CDR3 sequence (DNA): TGTGCCAGTAGCCCCCCGGCAGGGGATTACACCTTC.

The rearrangement uses TRBV9 and TRBJ2-3; 9 bases are shared with TRBD2. This CDR3 spans 16 amino acids. Trimming removed 5 bases from V and 4 bases from J; junction bases left unmatched: 11. Germline assignment: CDR1 SGDLS and CDR2 YYNGEE. Here the CDR3 DNA reads TGTGCCAGCAGTCCTCCGGGAGCGGGGGGTGCAGATACGCAGTATTTT. Encoded protein: CASSPPGAGGADTQYF. Combining the CDR3 with reference TRBV9 and TRBJ2-3 gives the whole variable domain DSGVTQTPKHLITATGQRVTLRCSPRSGDLSVYWYQQSLDQGLQFLIQYYNGEERAKGNILERFSAQQFPDLHSELNLSSLELGDSALYFCASSPPGAGGADTQYFGPGTRLTVL.

The chain joins TRBV10-3 to TRBJ2-2; 8 bases are a match to TRBD2. This CDR3 has 19 amino acids. The ends lost 4 bases at V and 0 bases at J; junction bases unmatched: 13. The germline CDR1 and CDR2 sequences are ENHRY and SYGVKD. The CDR3, as DNA: TGTGCCATCAGTGGGGATACTAGCGGAACTACCCCGAACACCGGGGAGCTGTTTTTT. Its protein is CAISGDTSGTTPNTGELFF.

This clone was detected only once. The chain combines TRBV5-6 with TRBJ1-1; 7 nucleotides agree with TRBD1. Trimming at V came to 4 bases and at J to 6 bases, leaving 12 bases not matched to a gene. CDR1 is SGHDT and CDR2 is YYEEEE in the germline V gene. This CDR3 has 15 residues. CDR3 residues: CASSRDRVVWAEAFF. In nucleotides, the CDR3 is TGTGCCAGCAGCCGAGACAGGGTGGTTTGGGCTGAAGCTTTCTTT.

This clone has more than one count but fewer than ten. The V gene is TRBV6-5, the J gene TRBJ2-1; unclear D gene. The CDR3 loop spans 14 amino acids. The V and J ends lost 0 bases and 7 bases respectively, with 10 bases between them. Germline V CDR1 and CDR2: MNHEY, SVGAGI. Here the CDR3 reads CASSYSIHFNEQFF. In DNA, the CDR3 is TGTGCCAGCAGTTACTCGATTCACTTTAATGAGCAGTTCTTC.

The chain uses TRBV7-2 and TRBJ2-2, with D unresolved. V was pared by 2 bases and J by 5 bases, with 12 bases between. CDR1 is SGHTA, CDR2 FQGNSA, per germline. This CDR3 contains 15 residues. The CDR3: CASSLKATATGELFF. The CDR3 DNA reads TGTGCCAGCAGCTTAAAAGCGACGGCAACCGGGGAGCTGTTTTTT.

This rearrangement joins TRBV5-8 to TRBJ2-2; 7 bases match TRBD1. CDR1 and CDR2 (germline): SGHTS, YDEGEE. The CDR3 totals 14 residues. With 2 bases clipped from V and 7 bases from J, the junction kept 5 bases outside the gene matches. The CDR3 region is CASSFYRGIGELFF. The DNA of the CDR3 is TGTGCCAGCAGCTTCTACAGGGGAATCGGGGAGCTGTTTTTT.

The CDR3 loop reads CAISPTGYNEQFF. CDR3 DNA: TGTGCCATCAGTCCTACAGGGTACAATGAGCAGTTCTTC. The chain couples TRBV10-3 to TRBJ2-1; TRBD1 is a possible D gene (6 bases). The germline CDR1 and CDR2 sequences are ENHRY and SYGVKD. Trimming took 5 bases from V and 4 from J, leaving 9 bases between them. This CDR3 has 13 residues.

This chain links TRBV7-2 with TRBJ2-7; TRBD2 matches at 12 bases. Germline trimming cut 6 bases from V and 6 bases from J; bases unmatched to any gene: 12. CDR1 SGHTA and CDR2 FQGNSA come from the germline V gene. CDR3 length: 16 amino acids. CDR3 in amino acids: CASSYWTSGIQSEQYF. The CDR3 region has the DNA TGTGCCAGCAGTTATTGGACTAGCGGGATCCAATCCGAGCAGTACTTC.

The sample holds a few counts of this clone. V is TRBV18 and J is TRBJ2-3, with TRBD2 matching 13 bases. The CDR3 loop spans 16 amino acids. J lost 5 bases, V lost 5 bases, and 7 bases had no gene match. Germline CDR1 and CDR2: KGHSH and LQKENI. CDR3: CASSSGTSGARDTQYF. The DNA of the CDR3 is TGTGCCAGCTCATCGGGGACTAGCGGGGCGAGAGATACGCAGTATTTT.

V usage is TRBV19 and J usage is TRBJ2-7; 10 bases line up with TRBD1. Per germline, CDR1 LNHDA and CDR2 SQIVND (reference sequence). With V trimmed by 5 bases and J by 2 bases, 3 bases remained unmatched. CDR3 length: 14 residues. CDR3 DNA: TGTGCCAGTAGTGAGGGACAGGGGACCTACGAGCAGTACTTC. Protein product: CASSEGQGTYEQYF.

J is TRBJ2-2 and V is TRBV11-2; maybe TRBD2 (7 bases). Germline-derived CDR1 and CDR2 are SGHAT and FQNNGV. This CDR3 is 16 amino acids long. V lost 6 bases and J lost 1, with 15 bases in between. The CDR3: CASRDWGGLNTGELFF. The DNA for the CDR3 is TGTGCCAGCAGGGACTGGGGGGGCCTGAACACCGGGGAGCTGTTTTTT.

This clone occurred once. This sequence joins TRBV5-1 and TRBJ1-1; a possible D gene is TRBD1 (5 bases). Germline V gives CDR1 SGHRS, CDR2 YFSETQ. This CDR3 region has 15 residues. Trimming removed 4 bases at V and 5 bases at J, with 18 bases between. The CDR3 protein is CASSGESGILTEAFF. CDR3 nucleotides: TGCGCCAGCAGCGGAGAATCAGGGATTCTGACTGAAGCTTTCTTT.

This sequence joins TRBV9 and TRBJ1-1; D perhaps matches TRBD1 (6 bases). The CDR3 runs to 17 residues. CDR1 and CDR2 from the germline V gene are SGDLS and YYNGEE. V was cut by 0 bases and J by 1 base, with 16 bases left in between. This CDR3 reads CASSVDPGQLGNTEAFF. In nucleotides, the CDR3 is TGTGCCAGCAGCGTAGACCCCGGACAGCTTGGGAACACTGAAGCTTTCTTT.

This chain links TRBV7-8 with TRBJ2-3; 10 bases line up with TRBD2. There are 15 residues in the CDR3. The V and J ends lost 1 base and 3 bases, in that order; junction bases with no gene match: 1. Germline CDR1 reads SGHVS; CDR2 reads FQNEAQ. The CDR3 here is CASSLVAGGTDTQYF. The CDR3 coding sequence is TGTGCCAGCAGCTTAGTAGCGGGGGGTACAGATACGCAGTATTTT.